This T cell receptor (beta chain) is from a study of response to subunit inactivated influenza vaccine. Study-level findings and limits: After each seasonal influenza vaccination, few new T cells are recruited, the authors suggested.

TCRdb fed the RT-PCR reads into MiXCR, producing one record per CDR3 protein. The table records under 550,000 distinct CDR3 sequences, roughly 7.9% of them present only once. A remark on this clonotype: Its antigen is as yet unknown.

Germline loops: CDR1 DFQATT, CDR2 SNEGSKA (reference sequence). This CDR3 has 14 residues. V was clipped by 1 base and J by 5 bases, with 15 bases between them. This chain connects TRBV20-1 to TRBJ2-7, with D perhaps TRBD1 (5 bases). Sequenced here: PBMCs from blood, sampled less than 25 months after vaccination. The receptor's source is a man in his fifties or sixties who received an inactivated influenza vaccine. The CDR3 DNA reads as TGCAGTGCTAGAGGGACACTTCATATCGACGAGCAGTACTTC. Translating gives CSARGTLHIDEQYF.